The next 19 T cell receptor beta chains were all read from a single sample in a study of cytomegalovirus exposure and HLA in healthy donors. Generated by immunoSEQ multiplex PCR, the TCRdb table keeps only in-frame clones and is missing some. This table holds over 200,000 clones, around nine tenths found once. Sequenced sample: PBMCs. These receptors originate from a woman aged 18-29 years in good health and CMV-seronegative.

The rearrangement links TRBV30 to TRBJ2-1, with TRBD2 identical over 9 bases. Trimming took 0 bases from V and 9 from J; bases not matched to a gene: 12. The CDR3 consists of 16 residues. Germline V gives CDR1 GTSNPN, CDR2 SVGIG (reference sequence). The CDR3 sequence: CAWSVLSGGTVGEQFF. In DNA, the CDR3 is TGTGCCTGGAGTGTACTAAGCGGGGGGACAGTGGGTGAGCAGTTCTTC. Full variable domain (missing parts from reference TRBV30 and TRBJ2-1): SQTIHQWPATLVQPVGSPLSLECTVEGTSNPNLYWYRQAAGRGLQLLFYSVGIGQISSEVPQNLSASRPQDRQFILSSKKLLLSDSGFYLCAWSVLSGGTVGEQFFGPGTRLTVL.

The V and J genes are TRBV5-4 and TRBJ1-2; D is uncertain. Germline V gene data show CDR1 as SGHNT and CDR2 as YYREEE (reference sequence). V lost 10 bases, J lost 6 bases, and 19 bases lay in between. This CDR3 region has 13 residues. The CDR3 here is CAATPSAGNGYTF. Here the CDR3 DNA reads TGTGCCGCAACCCCATCCGCGGGGAATGGCTACACCTTC.

The V and J genes are TRBV7-9 and TRBJ2-1; a possible D gene is TRBD1 (5 bases). This CDR3 region has 12 residues. The germline gives CDR1 SEHNR, CDR2 FQNEAQ (reference sequence). V lost 5 bases and J lost 6, with 8 bases in between. The CDR3 sequence: CASSRGLNEQFF. The CDR3 DNA reads as TGTGCCAGCAGCAGGGGTCTCAATGAGCAGTTCTTC. The full variable domain, rest sourced from reference TRBV7-9 and TRBJ2-1, is DTGVSQNPRHKITKRGQNVTFRCDPISEHNRLYWYRQTLGQGPEFLTYFQNEAQLEKSRLLSDRFSAERPKGSFSTLEIQRTEQGDSAMYLCASSRGLNEQFFGPGTRLTVL.

A few counts support this clone. The chain has TRBV28 and TRBJ1-5; D is ambiguous. Germline V gene lookup returns CDR1 MDHEN and CDR2 SYDVKM. The CDR3 contains 16 residues. V was shortened by 6 bases and J by 3 bases, with 18 bases between the two germline ends. CDR3 sequence reads: CASSHYTRLFNQPQHF. CDR3 coding DNA: TGTGCCAGCAGCCACTATACGAGGCTGTTCAATCAGCCCCAGCATTTT.

The V and J genes are TRBV22-1 and TRBJ2-5; the tabulated D call, TRBD2, remains unverified against the DNA. TRBV22-1 constitutes a pseudogene. The CDR3 is 17 residues long. The CDR3: CPGSAPGLAAVQETQYF. For the CDR3, the DNA is TGTCCTGGGAGCGCACCTGGACTAGCGGCTGTCCAAGAGACCCAGTACTTC.

This clone was counted a single time. One junction end disagrees with the germline gene, perhaps due to a read error. The chain links TRBV2 to TRBJ1-1; 11 positions agree with TRBD1. Germline CDR1 SNHLY, CDR2 FYNNEI. The CDR3 consists of 14 residues. CDR3 in amino acids: CASSEGDRGIEAFF. The CDR3, as DNA: TGTGCCAGCAGCGAAGGGGACAGGGGGATTGAAGCTTTCTTT.

The V gene is TRBV18, the J gene TRBJ2-1; tentatively, D is TRBD2 (6 bases). The CDR3 totals 17 residues. CDR1 is KGHSH and CDR2 is LQKENI in the germline V gene. The V end lost 8 bases, the J end lost 5 bases, and 25 bases lay between the germline ends. CDR3 nucleotides: TGTGCCAGCCGCCCGGACTACAAATCCCTTTTAGACAATGAGCAGTTCTTC. Encoded protein: CASRPDYKSLLDNEQFF. The variable domain in full, with the rest retrieved from reference TRBV18 and TRBJ2-1, is NAGVMQNPRHLVRRRGQEARLRCSPMKGHSHVYWYRQLPEEGLKFMVYLQKENIIDESGMPKERFSAEFPKEGPSILRIQQVVRGDSAAYFCASRPDYKSLLDNEQFFGPGTRLTVL.

The chain is built from TRBV30 and TRBJ2-1; 9 bases match TRBD1. The junction had 4 bases not matched to a gene; V was cut back by 1 base and J by 15 bases. In germline, CDR1 is GTSNPN, CDR2 SVGIG (reference sequence). The CDR3 covers 11 residues. The CDR3 protein is CAWSARDRAFF. CDR3 bases: TGTGCCTGGAGTGCCCGGGACAGGGCGTTCTTC. The full variable domain, completed using reference TRBV30 and TRBJ2-1, is SQTIHQWPATLVQPVGSPLSLECTVEGTSNPNLYWYRQAAGRGLQLLFYSVGIGQISSEVPQNLSASRPQDRQFILSSKKLLLSDSGFYLCAWSARDRAFFGPGTRLTVL.

The chain links TRBV2 to TRBJ2-7; 10 bases are shared with TRBD2. V was pared by 3 bases and J by 0 bases, with 8 bases of the junction left unmatched. Germline CDR1 SNHLY, CDR2 FYNNEI. The CDR3 has 17 residues. The CDR3 DNA follows: TGTGCCAGCAGTGACCCGAGACTAGCGGGTTTCTCCTACGAGCAGTACTTC. The encoded protein is CASSDPRLAGFSYEQYF.

V gene TRBV28 combines with J gene TRBJ2-2, with TRBD2 matching over 13 bases. With V trimmed by 7 bases and J by 3 bases, 17 bases remained unmatched. The CDR3 is made up of 20 amino acids. The germline gives CDR1 MDHEN, CDR2 SYDVKM. CDR3 nucleotides: TGTGCCAGCAAAACGTGGACCACTAGCGGGAGGGCCGGCCACACCGGGGAGCTGTTTTTT. It specifies CASKTWTTSGRAGHTGELFF.

The rearrangement joins TRBV27 to TRBJ2-7, with 8 bases matching TRBD1. Germline lookup yields CDR1 MNHEY and CDR2 SMNVEV (reference sequence). Germline trimming cut 5 bases from V and 3 bases from J; bases unmatched to any gene: 21. The CDR3 is 19 residues long. The CDR3 reads CASSNAAGTGDLFFYEQYF. Here the CDR3 DNA reads TGTGCCAGCAGTAACGCCGCCGGGACAGGAGACCTATTCTTCTACGAGCAGTACTTC.

The chain employs TRBV14 and TRBJ2-7; TRBD2 aligns across 8 bases. Looked up from germline, CDR1 is SGHDN and CDR2 is FVKESK. V lost 1 base, J lost 2 bases, and 19 bases stayed unmatched. The CDR3 loop spans 20 amino acids. CDR3 loop: CASSQGRGVRAGELTYEQYF. The CDR3, as DNA: TGTGCCAGCAGCCAAGGCAGGGGCGTGAGAGCGGGAGAGCTAACCTACGAGCAGTACTTC.

The rearrangement uses TRBV6-1 and TRBJ2-1; 7 bases agree with TRBD2. V trimming: 3 bases; J trimming: 8 bases; junction bases outside the gene matches: 10. The CDR3 totals 15 residues. CDR1 and CDR2 (germline): MNHNS, SASEGT. CDR3 region: CASSDPGLGSDEQFF. CDR3 sequence (DNA): TGTGCCAGCAGTGATCCCGGACTAGGCAGCGATGAGCAGTTCTTC.

This chain connects TRBV15 to TRBJ1-4, with D possibly being TRBD1 (6 bases). The CDR3 consists of 15 residues. CDR1 and CDR2 (germline): LNHNV, YYDKDF (reference sequence). The V end lost 4 bases, the J end lost 7 bases, and 16 bases lay between the germline ends. DNA of the CDR3: TGTGCCACCAGCATCAACAGGGAAGTCGGTGAAAAACTGTTTTTT. Encoded protein: CATSINREVGEKLFF.

The chain couples TRBV6-1 to TRBJ1-5; D remains unclear. Deletions cut 2 bases from V and 3 bases from J, with 8 bases between. Germline values: CDR1 MNHNS, CDR2 SASEGT. This CDR3 region has 14 residues. The CDR3 nucleotides are TGTGCCAGCAGTGAATTTCTATACAATCAGCCCCAGCATTTT. Encoded protein: CASSEFLYNQPQHF.

This clone came up a few times. This chain links TRBV19 with TRBJ1-5; D gene ambiguous. V was cut by 6 bases and J by 0 bases, with 6 bases left in between. The length of the CDR3 is 13 residues. Germline CDR1 and CDR2: LNHDA and SQIVND (reference sequence). The CDR3 nucleotides are TGTGCCAGTAGCAGGAATAGCAATCAGCCCCAGCATTTT. Translated, it gives CASSRNSNQPQHF.

The chain links TRBV6-5 to TRBJ1-2; 7 bases agree with TRBD1. The trim removed 7 bases at V and 2 bases at J, leaving 10 bases unmatched. Germline V gives CDR1 MNHEY, CDR2 SVGAGI. CDR3 length equals 15 residues. The chain's CDR3 is CASIHSVGQNYGYTF. As DNA, the CDR3 is TGTGCCAGCATCCACTCGGTGGGACAGAACTATGGCTACACCTTC.

V usage is TRBV4-3 and J usage is TRBJ2-1, with D perhaps TRBD1 (6 bases). Germline assignment: CDR1 LGHNA and CDR2 YSLEER. This CDR3 comprises 15 residues. The V and J ends lost 3 bases and 5 bases respectively, with 14 bases between them. This chain's CDR3 is CASSQFQGIHNEQFF. CDR3 sequence (DNA): TGCGCCAGCAGCCAGTTCCAGGGGATCCACAATGAGCAGTTCTTC.

Worth noting for this clone: Within the sample, other DNA sequences also encode this same CDR3. V is TRBV29-1 and J is TRBJ2-7; 11 nucleotides agree with TRBD1. Germline CDR1 and CDR2: SQVTM and ANQGSEA. V dropped 4 bases and J dropped 2; count of bases not matched to a gene: 1. The CDR3 spans 13 residues. CDR3 region: CSVGGQGAYEQYF. The CDR3 DNA follows: TGCAGCGTTGGGGGACAGGGGGCCTACGAGCAGTACTTC.